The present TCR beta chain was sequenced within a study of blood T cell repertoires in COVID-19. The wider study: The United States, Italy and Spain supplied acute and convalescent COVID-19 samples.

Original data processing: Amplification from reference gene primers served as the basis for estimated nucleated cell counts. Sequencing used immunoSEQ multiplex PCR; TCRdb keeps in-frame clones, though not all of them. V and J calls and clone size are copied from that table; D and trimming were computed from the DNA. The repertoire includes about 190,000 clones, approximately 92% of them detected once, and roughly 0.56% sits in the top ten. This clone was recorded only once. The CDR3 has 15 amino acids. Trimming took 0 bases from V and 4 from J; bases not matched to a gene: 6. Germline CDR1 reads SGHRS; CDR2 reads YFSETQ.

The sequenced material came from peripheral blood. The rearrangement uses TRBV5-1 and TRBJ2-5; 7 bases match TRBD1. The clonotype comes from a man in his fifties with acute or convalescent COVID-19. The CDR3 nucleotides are TGCGCCAGCAGCTTGGGGCAGGGGGTGAGAGAGACCCAGTACTTC. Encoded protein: CASSLGQGVRETQYF.